The T cell receptor beta chain under discussion was sequenced for a study of shared clonotypes between healthy human individuals. Generated by immunoSEQ multiplex PCR, the TCRdb table keeps only in-frame clones and is missing some. The table records about 1.1 million clones, 70% to 80% of them present only once. The germline V gene encodes CDR1 LGHNA and CDR2 YNFKEQ. The CDR3 totals 17 residues. Trimming removed 2 bases from V and 7 bases from J; junction bases left unmatched: 7. The gene calls are TRBV4-2 and TRBJ2-2; 13 nucleotides match TRBD2. The material sequenced was memory CD4+ T cells from PBMCs. Subset meaning: CD45RA-negative fraction. This sequence originates from a man younger than 35 in good health. Some clones in this sample may be carry-over from other donors' samples. CDR3 in amino acids: CASSQLGLAGEVGELFF. In DNA form, the CDR3 reads TGTGCCAGCAGCCAACTAGGACTAGCGGGAGAGGTCGGGGAGCTGTTTTTT.